This TCR beta chain was profiled in a study of glioma-infiltrating T cells. Findings and limits, study-wide: Tissue-blood divergence was below expectation in non-neoplastic patients, above in gliomas. Tissue and blood shared very few CDR3 sequences.

Using RNA template, CDR3s of TCR alpha and beta were amplified with iRepertoire arm-PCR. TCRdb used MiXCR to reprocess the multiplex PCR reads, holding one entry per CDR3 protein. The sample consists of 150,000 or so distinct CDR3 sequences, about 39% of them appearing once. CDR1 is DFQATT, CDR2 SNEGSKA, per germline (reference sequence). This CDR3 has 17 residues. V dropped 0 bases and J dropped 3 bases, with 20 bases sitting between them. On this clonotype: Its antigen is currently unknown.

J is TRBJ2-5 and V is TRBV20-1; the D gene could be TRBD1 or TRBD2 (5 bases each). Sequences were obtained from glioma tissue, nonneoplastic brain tissue, or PBMCs (not recorded which). The receptor was isolated from a human donor with low-grade glioma or glioblastoma, undergoing nonglioma brain surgery, or in good health (not recorded which). CDR3 residues: CSARDADDSGSEETQYF. CDR3 sequence (DNA): TGCAGTGCTAGAGACGCCGATGACAGTGGGAGCGAAGAGACCCAGTACTTC.